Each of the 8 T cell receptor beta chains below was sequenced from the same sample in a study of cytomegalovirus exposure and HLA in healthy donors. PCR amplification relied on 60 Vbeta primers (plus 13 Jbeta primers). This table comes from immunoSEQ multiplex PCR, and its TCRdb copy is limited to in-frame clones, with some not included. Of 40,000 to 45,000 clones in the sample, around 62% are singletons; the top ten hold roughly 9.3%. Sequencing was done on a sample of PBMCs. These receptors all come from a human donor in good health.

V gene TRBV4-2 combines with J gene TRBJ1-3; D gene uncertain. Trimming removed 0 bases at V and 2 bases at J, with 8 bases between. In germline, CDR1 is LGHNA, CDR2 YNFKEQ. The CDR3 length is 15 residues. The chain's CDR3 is CASSQDLTPGNTIYF. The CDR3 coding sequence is TGTGCCAGCAGCCAAGATTTGACTCCTGGAAACACCATATATTTT.

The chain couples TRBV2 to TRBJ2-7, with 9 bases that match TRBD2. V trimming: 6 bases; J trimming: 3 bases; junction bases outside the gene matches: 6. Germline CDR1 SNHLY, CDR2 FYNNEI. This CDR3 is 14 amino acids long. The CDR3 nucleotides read TGTGCCAGCAGCCTGGGACTAGCTGGCTACGAGCAGTACTTC. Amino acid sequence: CASSLGLAGYEQYF. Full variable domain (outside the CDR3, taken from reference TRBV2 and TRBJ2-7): EPEVTQTPSHQVTQMGQEVILRCVPISNHLYFYWYRQILGQKVEFLVSFYNNEISEKSEIFDDQFSVERPDGSNFTLKIRSTKLEDSAMYFCASSLGLAGYEQYFGPGTRLTVT.

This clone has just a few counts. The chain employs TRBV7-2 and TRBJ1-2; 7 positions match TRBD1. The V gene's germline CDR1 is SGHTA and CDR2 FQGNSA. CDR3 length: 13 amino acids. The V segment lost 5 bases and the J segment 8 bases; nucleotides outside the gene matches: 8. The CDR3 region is CASSPQGVGGYTF. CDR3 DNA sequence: TGTGCCAGCAGCCCGCAGGGGGTGGGGGGCTACACCTTC.

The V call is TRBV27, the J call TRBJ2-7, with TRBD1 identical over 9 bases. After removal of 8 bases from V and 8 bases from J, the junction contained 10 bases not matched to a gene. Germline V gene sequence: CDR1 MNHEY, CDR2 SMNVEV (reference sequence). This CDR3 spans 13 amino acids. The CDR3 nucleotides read TGTGCCAGCTGTACGGGACAGGGTTTCAAGCAGTACTTC. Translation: CASCTGQGFKQYF.

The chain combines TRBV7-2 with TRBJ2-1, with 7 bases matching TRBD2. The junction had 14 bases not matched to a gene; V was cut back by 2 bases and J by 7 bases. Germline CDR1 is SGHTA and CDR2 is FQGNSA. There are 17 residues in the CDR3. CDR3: CASSLLGTTIPGNEQFF. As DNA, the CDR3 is TGTGCCAGCAGCTTACTAGGGACTACTATCCCGGGGAATGAGCAGTTCTTC.

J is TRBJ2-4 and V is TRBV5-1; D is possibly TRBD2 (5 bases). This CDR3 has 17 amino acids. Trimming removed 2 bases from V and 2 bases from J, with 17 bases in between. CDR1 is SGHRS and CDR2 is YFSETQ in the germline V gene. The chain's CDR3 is CASSLDGGPGSKNIQYF. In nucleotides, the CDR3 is TGCGCCAGCAGCTTAGATGGAGGCCCAGGATCCAAAAACATTCAGTACTTC.

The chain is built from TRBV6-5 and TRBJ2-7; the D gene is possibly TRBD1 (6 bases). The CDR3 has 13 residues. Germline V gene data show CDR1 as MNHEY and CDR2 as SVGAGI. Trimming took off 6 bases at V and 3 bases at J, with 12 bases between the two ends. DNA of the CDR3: TGTGCCAGCAGCCCCTTCAGGGGCTACGAGCAGTACTTC. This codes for CASSPFRGYEQYF.

CDR3 coding DNA: TGCGCCAGCAGCCAAGAACGGACTAGCGGGGGACCGCCCGGGGCAGATACGCAGTATTTT. Translation gives CASSQERTSGGPPGADTQYF. The V gene is TRBV4-1, the J gene TRBJ2-3; 13 bases map to TRBD2. Looked up from germline, CDR1 is MGHRA and CDR2 is YSYEKL. V trimming: 0 bases; J trimming: 4 bases; junction bases outside the gene matches: 13. The CDR3 is made up of 20 amino acids.